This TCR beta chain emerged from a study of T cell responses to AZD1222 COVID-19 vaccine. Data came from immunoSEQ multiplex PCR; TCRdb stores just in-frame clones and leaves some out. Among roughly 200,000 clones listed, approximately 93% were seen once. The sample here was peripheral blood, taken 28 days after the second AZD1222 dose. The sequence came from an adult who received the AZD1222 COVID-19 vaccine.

The CDR3 DNA reads TGTGCCAGTAGTTCCCCGGGTGGGACCTCATACGAGCAGTACTTC. Amino acids: CASSSPGGTSYEQYF. V usage is TRBV19 and J usage is TRBJ2-7, with D possibly being TRBD1 or TRBD2 (5 bases each). The V and J ends lost 5 bases and 4 bases respectively, with 18 bases between them. Germline CDR1 reads LNHDA; CDR2 reads SQIVND (reference sequence). The CDR3 covers 15 residues.